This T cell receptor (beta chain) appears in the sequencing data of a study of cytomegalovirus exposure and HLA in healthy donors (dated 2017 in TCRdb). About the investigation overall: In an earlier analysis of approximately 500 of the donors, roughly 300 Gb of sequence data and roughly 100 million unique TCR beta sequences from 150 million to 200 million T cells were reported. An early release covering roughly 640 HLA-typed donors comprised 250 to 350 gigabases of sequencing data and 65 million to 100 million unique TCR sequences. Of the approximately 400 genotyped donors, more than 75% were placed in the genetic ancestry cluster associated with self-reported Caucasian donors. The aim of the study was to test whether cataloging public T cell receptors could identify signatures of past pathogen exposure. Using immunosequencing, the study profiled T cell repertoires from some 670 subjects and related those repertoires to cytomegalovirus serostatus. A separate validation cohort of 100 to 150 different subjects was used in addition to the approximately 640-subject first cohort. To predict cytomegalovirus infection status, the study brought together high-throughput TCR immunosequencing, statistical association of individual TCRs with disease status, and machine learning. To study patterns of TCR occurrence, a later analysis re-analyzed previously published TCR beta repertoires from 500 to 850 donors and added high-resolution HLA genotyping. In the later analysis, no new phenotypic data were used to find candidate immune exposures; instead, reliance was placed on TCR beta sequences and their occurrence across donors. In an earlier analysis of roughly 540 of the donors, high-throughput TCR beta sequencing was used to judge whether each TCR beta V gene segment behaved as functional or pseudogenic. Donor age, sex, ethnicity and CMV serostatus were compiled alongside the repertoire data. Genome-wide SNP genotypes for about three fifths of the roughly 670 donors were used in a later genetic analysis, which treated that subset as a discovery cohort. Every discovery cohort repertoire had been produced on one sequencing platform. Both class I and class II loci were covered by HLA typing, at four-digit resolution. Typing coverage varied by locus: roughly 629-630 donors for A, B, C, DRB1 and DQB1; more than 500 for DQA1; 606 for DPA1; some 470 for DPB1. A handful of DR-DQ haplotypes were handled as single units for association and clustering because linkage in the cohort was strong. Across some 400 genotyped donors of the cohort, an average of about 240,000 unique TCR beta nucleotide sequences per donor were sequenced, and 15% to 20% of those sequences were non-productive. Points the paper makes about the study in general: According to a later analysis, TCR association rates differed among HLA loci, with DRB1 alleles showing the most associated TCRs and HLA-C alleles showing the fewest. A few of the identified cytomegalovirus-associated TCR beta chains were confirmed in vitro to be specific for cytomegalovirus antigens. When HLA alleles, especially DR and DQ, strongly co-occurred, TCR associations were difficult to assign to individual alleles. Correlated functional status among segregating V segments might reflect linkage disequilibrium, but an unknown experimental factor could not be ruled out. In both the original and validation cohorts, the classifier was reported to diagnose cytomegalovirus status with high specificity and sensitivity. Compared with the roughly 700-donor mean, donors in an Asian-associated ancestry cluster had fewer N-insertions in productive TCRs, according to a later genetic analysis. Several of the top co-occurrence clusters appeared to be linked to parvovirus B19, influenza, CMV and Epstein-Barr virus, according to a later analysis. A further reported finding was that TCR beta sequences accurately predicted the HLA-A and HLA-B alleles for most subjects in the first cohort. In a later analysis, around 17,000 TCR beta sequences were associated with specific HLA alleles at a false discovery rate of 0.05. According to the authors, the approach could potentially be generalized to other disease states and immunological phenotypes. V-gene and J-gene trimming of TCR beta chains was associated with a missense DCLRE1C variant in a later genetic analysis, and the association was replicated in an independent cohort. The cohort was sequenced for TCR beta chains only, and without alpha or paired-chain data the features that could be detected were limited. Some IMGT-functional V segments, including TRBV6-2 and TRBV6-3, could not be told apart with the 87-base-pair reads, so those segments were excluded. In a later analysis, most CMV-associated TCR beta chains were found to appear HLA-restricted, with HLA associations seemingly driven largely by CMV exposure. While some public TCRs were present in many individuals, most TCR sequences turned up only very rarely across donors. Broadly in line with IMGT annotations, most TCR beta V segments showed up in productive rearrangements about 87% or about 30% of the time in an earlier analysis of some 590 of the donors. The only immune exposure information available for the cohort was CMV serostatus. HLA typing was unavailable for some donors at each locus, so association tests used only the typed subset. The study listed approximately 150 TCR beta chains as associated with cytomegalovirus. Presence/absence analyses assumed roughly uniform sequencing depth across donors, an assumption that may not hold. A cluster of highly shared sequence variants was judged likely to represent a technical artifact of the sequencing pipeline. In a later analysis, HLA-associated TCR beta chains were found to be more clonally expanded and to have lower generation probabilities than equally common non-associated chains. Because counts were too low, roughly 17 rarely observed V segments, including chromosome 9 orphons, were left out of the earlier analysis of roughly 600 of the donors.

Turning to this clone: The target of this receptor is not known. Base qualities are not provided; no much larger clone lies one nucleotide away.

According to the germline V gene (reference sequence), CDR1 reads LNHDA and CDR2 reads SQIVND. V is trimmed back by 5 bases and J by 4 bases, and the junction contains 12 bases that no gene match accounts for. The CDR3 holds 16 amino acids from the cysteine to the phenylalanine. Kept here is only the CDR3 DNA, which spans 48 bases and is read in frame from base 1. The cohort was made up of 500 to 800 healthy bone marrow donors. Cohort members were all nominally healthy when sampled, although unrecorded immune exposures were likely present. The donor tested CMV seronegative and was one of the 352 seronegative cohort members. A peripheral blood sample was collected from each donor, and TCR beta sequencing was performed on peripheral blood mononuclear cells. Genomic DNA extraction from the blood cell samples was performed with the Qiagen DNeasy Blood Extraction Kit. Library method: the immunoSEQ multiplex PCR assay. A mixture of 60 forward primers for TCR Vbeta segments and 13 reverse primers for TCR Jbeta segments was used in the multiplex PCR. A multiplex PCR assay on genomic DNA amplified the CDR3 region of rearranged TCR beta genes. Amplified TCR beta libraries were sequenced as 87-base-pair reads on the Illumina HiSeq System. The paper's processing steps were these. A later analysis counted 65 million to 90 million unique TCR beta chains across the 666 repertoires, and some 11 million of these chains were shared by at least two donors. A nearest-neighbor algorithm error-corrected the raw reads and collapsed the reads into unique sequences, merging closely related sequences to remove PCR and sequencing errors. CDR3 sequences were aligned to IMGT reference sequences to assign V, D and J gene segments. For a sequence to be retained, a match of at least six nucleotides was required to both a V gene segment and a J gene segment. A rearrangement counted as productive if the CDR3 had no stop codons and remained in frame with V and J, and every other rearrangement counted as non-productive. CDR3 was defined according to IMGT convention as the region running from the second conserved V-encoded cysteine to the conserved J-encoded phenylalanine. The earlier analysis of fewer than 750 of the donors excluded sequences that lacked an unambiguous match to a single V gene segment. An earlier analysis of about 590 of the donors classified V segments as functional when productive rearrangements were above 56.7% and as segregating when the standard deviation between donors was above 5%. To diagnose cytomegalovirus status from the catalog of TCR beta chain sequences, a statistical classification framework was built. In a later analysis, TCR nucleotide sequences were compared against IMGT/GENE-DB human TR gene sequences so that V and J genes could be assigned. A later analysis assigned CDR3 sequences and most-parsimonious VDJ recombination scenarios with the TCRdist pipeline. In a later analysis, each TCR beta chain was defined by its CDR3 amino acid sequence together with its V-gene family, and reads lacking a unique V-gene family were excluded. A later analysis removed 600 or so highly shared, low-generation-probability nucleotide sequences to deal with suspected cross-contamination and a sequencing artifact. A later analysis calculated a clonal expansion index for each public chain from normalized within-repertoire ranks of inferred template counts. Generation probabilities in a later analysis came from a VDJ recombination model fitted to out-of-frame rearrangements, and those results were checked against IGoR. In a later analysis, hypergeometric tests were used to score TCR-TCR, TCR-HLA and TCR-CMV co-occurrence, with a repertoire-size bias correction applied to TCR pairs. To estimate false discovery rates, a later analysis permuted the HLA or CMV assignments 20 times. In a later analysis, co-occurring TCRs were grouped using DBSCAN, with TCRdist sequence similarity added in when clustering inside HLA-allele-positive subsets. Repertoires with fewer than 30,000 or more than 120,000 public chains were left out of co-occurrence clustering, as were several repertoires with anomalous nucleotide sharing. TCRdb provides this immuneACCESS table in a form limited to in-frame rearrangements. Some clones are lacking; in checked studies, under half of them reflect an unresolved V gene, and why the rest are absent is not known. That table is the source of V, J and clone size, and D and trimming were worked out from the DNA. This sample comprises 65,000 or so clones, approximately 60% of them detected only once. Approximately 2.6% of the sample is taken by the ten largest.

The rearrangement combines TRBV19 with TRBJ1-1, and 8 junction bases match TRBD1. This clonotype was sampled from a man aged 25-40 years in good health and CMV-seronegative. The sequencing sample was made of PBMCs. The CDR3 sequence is CASSLPQTGAATEAFF. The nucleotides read TGTGCCAGTAGTTTACCACAGACAGGGGCGGCCACTGAAGCTTTCTTT. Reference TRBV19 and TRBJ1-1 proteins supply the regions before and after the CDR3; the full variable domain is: DGGITQSPKYLFRKEGQNVTLSCEQNLNHDAMYWYRQDPGQGLRLIYYSQIVNDFQKGDIAEGYSVSREKKESFPLTVTSAQKNPTAFYLCASSLPQTGAATEAFFGQGTRLTVV.